The 10 T cell receptor beta chains below were found in one sample sequenced in a study of cytomegalovirus exposure and HLA in healthy donors. Primers included in the PCR were 60 Vbeta and 13 Jbeta primers. The data were produced by immunoSEQ multiplex PCR, yet TCRdb's version contains in-frame clones alone and is incomplete. The sample records just over 95,000 clones, roughly three quarters being singletons. Sequencing was carried out using PBMCs. Source of these receptors: a woman between 40 and 50 years old in good health and CMV-seronegative.

This rearrangement joins TRBV27 to TRBJ2-7; weak D call: TRBD1 (5 bases). CDR3 length: 15 amino acids. V gave up 8 bases and J gave up 0 bases, with 17 bases separating them. Germline assignment: CDR1 MNHEY and CDR2 SMNVEV (reference sequence). Written as DNA, the CDR3 is TGTGCCAGCCTTGGGTTAGGGGAAGCCTCCTACGAGCAGTACTTC. Protein product: CASLGLGEASYEQYF.

The chain joins TRBV25-1 to TRBJ1-1; the match to TRBD1 covers 8 bases. The germline V gene has CDR1 MGHDK and CDR2 SYGVNS. The CDR3 has 14 amino acids. Trimming cost V 6 bases and J 11 bases; bases outside gene matches: 14. The CDR3 protein is CASSKETGVEGAFF. The CDR3 nucleotides are TGTGCCAGCAGCAAAGAGACAGGGGTAGAGGGTGCTTTCTTT.

The V call is TRBV2, the J call TRBJ2-3, with D perhaps matching TRBD2 (7 bases). With 10 bases removed from V and 5 bases from J, the gap between germline ends came to 19 bases. In germline, CDR1 is SNHLY, CDR2 FYNNEI. This CDR3 has 14 amino acids. This CDR3 reads CAITGAGAGDTQYF. CDR3 nucleotide sequence: TGTGCCATCACGGGGGCGGGGGCAGGAGATACGCAGTATTTT.

This clone was picked up a small number of times. The chain is built from TRBV9 and TRBJ2-2; 8 bases are a match to TRBD2. This CDR3 is built from 17 residues. Per germline, CDR1 SGDLS and CDR2 YYNGEE. J lost 7 bases, V lost 5 bases, and 16 bases had no gene match. CDR3 protein: CASSPSLAGTTLGELFF. CDR3 DNA: TGTGCCAGCAGTCCCTCTCTAGCGGGCACGACCCTCGGGGAGCTGTTTTTT.

V gene TRBV29-1 combines with J gene TRBJ2-1; TRBD1 agrees at 9 bases. With V trimmed by 2 bases and J by 7 bases, 6 bases remained unmatched. Germline values: CDR1 SQVTM, CDR2 ANQGSEA. This CDR3 spans 14 amino acids. The CDR3 DNA reads TGCAGCGTTGAACTGGGACAGGGACTTAATGAGCAGTTCTTC. Translated, it gives CSVELGQGLNEQFF.

The chain couples TRBV6-1 to TRBJ2-1; 13 bases map to TRBD2. The CDR3 spans 15 residues. Trimming cost V 8 bases and J 10 bases; bases outside gene matches: 11. Germline V gives CDR1 MNHNS, CDR2 SASEGT. The CDR3 region is CASLLTSGGAGEQFF. For the CDR3, the DNA is TGTGCCAGCCTCCTTACTAGCGGGGGGGCCGGGGAGCAGTTCTTC.

Remarks on this clone: Since the CDR3 does not end with the conserved phenylalanine or tryptophan, this likely comes from a read error. The limits of the CDR3 on the DNA are not certain, so only TCRdb's listed CDR3 is given. This rearrangement joins TRBV7-6 to TRBJ1-2; TRBD1, the table's D call, was not compared with the DNA. Germline V gene sequence: CDR1 SGHVS, CDR2 FNYEAQ. The CDR3 numbers 12 amino acids, ends counted. Here the CDR3 reads CASSKPGQDYTV.

Only a few counts were recorded for this clone. The V gene is TRBV7-8, the J gene TRBJ1-2; D gene uncertain. Between the trimmed V and J ends, which lost 4 bases and 6 bases, there was a span of 12 bases. CDR3 length: 13 residues. CDR1 and CDR2 (germline): SGHVS, FQNEAQ. CDR3 amino acids: CASSSPQTNGYTF. As DNA, the CDR3 is TGTGCCAGCAGCTCGCCCCAAACTAATGGCTACACCTTC.

The CDR3 is CSVEGGQGKQETQYF. CDR3 in DNA: TGCAGCGTTGAGGGGGGACAGGGTAAACAAGAGACCCAGTACTTC. This rearrangement joins TRBV29-1 to TRBJ2-5; TRBD1 agrees at 9 bases. The CDR3 extends over 15 amino acids. Trimming at V came to 3 bases and at J to 2 bases, leaving 7 bases not matched to a gene. Germline V gene sequence: CDR1 SQVTM, CDR2 ANQGSEA.

V is TRBV4-2 and J is TRBJ1-1; D call uncertain. Germline V gene sequence: CDR1 LGHNA, CDR2 YNFKEQ. The germline V and J ends were trimmed by 0 bases and 6 bases, with 8 bases remaining between them. This CDR3 is 13 amino acids long. This CDR3 reads CASSQERVAEAFF. DNA of the CDR3: TGTGCCAGCAGCCAAGAGAGGGTTGCTGAAGCTTTCTTT.